This T cell receptor beta chain stems from a study of OX40 agonist ivuxolimab in advanced cancers. Findings and caveats of the study: Some of the lowest clonal expansion was seen in partial responders at 0.1-3.0 mg/kg. Relative to CD4+, CD8+ T cells held more expanded clones on average. Clonal expansion by week 6 occurred in CD4+ and CD8+ blood T cells (at 0.1 to 3.0 mg/kg).

Germline V gives CDR1 MDHEN, CDR2 SYDVKM. This CDR3 contains 17 residues. The trim removed 3 bases at V and 0 bases at J, leaving 8 bases unmatched. As concerns this clone: The target antigen is unknown.

Patients were ineligible given autoimmune disease history or systemic immunosuppression. Repertoires were generated with immunoSEQ multiplex PCR, while TCRdb's copy carries only in-frame clones and drops some. The profile shows about 76,000 clones, about 88% of them singletons. The input for sequencing was CD4+ or CD8+ T cells sorted from blood, taken in a trial of the OX40 agonist ivuxolimab. The receptor's source is an adult with an advanced solid tumor such as melanoma, head and neck, liver or kidney cancer. The chain employs TRBV28 and TRBJ2-4, with 7 bases fitting TRBD1. CDR3 in amino acids: CASSFLQGRLAKNIQYF. CDR3 coding DNA: TGTGCCAGCAGTTTTTTACAGGGGCGGTTAGCCAAAAACATTCAGTACTTC.